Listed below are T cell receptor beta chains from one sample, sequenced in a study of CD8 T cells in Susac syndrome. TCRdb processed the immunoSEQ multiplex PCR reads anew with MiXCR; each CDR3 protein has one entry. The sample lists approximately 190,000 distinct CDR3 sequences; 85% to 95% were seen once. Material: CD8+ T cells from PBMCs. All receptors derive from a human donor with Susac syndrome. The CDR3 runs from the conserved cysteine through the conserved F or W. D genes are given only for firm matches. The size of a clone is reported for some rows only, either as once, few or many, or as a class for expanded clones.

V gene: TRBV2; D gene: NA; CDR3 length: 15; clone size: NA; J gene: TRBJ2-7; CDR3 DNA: TGTGCCAGCAGTGAAAGGGGTTTGTCTTCCTACGAGCAGTACTTC; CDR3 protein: CASSERGLSSYEQYF
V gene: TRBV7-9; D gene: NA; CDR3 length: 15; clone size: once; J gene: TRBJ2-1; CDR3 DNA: TGTGCCAGCAGCCCAGTGGCTAGTTTCTACAATGAGCAGTTCTTC; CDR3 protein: CASSPVASFYNEQFF
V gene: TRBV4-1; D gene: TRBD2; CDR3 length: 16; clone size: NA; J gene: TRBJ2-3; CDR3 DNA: TGCGCCAGCAGCCAACGACTAGCGGGATTCACAGATACGCAGTATTTT; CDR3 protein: CASSQRLAGFTDTQYF
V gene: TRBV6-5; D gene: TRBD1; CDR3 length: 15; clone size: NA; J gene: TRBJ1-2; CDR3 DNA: TGTGCCAGCAGTCGATGGACAGGGACTACCTATGGCTACACCTTC; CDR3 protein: CASSRWTGTTYGYTF
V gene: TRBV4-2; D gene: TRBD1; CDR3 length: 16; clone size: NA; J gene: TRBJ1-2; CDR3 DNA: TGTGCCAGCAGCCTAAATGGACAGGAGGCAGGCTATGGCTACACCTTC; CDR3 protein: CASSLNGQEAGYGYTF
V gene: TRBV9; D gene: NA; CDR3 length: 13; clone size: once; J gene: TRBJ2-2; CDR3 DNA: TGTGCCAGCAGCGTAGATCCCCCCGGGGAGCTGTTTTTT; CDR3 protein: CASSVDPPGELFF
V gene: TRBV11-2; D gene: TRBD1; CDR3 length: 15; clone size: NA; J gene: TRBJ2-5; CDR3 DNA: TGTGCCAGCAGCTTAGGACAGGGTTACTTAGAGACCCAGTACTTC; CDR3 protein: CASSLGQGYLETQYF
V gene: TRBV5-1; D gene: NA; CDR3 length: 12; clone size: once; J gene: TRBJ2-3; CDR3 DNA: TGCGCCAGCAGCAGAGTCACAGATACGCAGTATTTT; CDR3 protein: CASSRVTDTQYF
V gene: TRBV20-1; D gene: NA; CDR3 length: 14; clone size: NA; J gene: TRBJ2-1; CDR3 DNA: TGCAGTGTTGTAGTTTCACTAGCTAATAATGAGCAGTTCTTC; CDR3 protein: CSVVVSLANNEQFF
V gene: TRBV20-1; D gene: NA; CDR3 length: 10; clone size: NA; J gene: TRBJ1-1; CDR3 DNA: TGCAGTGCCCAAAGCGGTGAAGCTTTCTTT; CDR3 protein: CSAQSGEAFF
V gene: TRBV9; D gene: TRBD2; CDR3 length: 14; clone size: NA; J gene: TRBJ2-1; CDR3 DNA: TGTGCCAGCAGCGTAAACGGACTAGCCCATGAGCAGTTCTTC; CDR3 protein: CASSVNGLAHEQFF
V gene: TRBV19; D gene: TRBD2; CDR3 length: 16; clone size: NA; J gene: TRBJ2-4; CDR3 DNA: TGTGCCAGTAGTTTACGGACTAGCGGGGCCAAAAACATTCAGTACTTC; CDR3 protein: CASSLRTSGAKNIQYF
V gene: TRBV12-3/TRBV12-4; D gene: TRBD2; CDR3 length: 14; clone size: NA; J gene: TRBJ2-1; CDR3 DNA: TGTGCCAGCAGTATCGGGGGGGCCCACAATGAGCAGTTCTTC; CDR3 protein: CASSIGGAHNEQFF
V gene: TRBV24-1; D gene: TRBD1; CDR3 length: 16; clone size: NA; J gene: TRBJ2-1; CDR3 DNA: TGTGCCACCAGTGATGCGGGACAGGGGGCAATTAATGAGCAGTTCTTC; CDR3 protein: CATSDAGQGAINEQFF
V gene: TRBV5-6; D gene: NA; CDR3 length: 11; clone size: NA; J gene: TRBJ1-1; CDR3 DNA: TGTGCCAGCAGCCTGTACAGTGAAGCTTTCTTT; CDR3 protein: CASSLYSEAFF
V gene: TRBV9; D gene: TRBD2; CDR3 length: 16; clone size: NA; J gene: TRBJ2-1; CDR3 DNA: TGTGCCAGCAGCGTAGGACTAGCGGGGACCTACAATGAGCAGTTCTTC; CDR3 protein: CASSVGLAGTYNEQFF
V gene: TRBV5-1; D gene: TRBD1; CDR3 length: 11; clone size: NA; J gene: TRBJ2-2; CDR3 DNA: TGCGCCAGCGGACAGGCCGGGGAGCTGTTTTTT; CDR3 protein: CASGQAGELFF
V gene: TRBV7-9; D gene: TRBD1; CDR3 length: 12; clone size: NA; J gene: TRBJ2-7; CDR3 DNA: TGTGCCAGCAGCGAGGGGGCTGAGGAGCAGTACTTC; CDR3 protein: CASSEGAEEQYF
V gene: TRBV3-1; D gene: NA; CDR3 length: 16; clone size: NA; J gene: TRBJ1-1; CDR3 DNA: TGTGCCAGCAGCCTTCTACCGGGTAAGAAGAACACTGAAGCTTTCTTT; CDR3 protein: CASSLLPGKKNTEAFF
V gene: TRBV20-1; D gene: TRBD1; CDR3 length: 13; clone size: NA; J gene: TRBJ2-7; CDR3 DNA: TGCAGTGTTCCACAGGGGGCGAATACTTGGCAGTACTTC; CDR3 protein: CSVPQGANTWQYF
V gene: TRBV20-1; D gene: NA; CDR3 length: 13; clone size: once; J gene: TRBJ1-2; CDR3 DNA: TGCAGTGCTAGTCCCGGGACAAGCTATGGCTACACCTTC; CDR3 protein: CSASPGTSYGYTF
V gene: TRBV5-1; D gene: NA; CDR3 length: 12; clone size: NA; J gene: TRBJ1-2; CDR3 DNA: TGCGCCAGCACAGGGGAATACTATGGCTACACCTTC; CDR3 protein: CASTGEYYGYTF
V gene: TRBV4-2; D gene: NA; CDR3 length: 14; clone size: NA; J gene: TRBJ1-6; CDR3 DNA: TGTGCCAGCAGCCAAGGACACCTTAATTCACCCCTCCACTTT; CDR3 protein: CASSQGHLNSPLHF
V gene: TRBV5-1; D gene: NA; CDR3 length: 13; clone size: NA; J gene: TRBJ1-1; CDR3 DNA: TGCGCCAGCAGCATGGACAGGAACACTGAAGCTTTCTTT; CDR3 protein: CASSMDRNTEAFF
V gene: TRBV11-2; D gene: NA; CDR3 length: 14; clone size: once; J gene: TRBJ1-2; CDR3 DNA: TGTGCCAGCAGCTTAGTTCACCCCGACTATGGCTACACCTTC; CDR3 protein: CASSLVHPDYGYTF
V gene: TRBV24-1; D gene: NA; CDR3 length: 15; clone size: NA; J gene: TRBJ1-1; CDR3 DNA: TGTGCCACCAGTGATGGGAGAGCTGGGAACACTGAAGCTTTCTTT; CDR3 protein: CATSDGRAGNTEAFF
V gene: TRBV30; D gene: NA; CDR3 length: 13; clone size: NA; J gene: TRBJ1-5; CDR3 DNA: TGTGCCTGGAGTGTATCTAGCAATCAGCCCCAGCATTTT; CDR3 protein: CAWSVSSNQPQHF
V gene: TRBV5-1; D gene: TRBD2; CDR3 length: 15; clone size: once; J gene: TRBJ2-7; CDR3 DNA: TGCGCCAGCAGCCTGGACGGGACTAGGCCCTACGAGCAGTACTTC; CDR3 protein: CASSLDGTRPYEQYF
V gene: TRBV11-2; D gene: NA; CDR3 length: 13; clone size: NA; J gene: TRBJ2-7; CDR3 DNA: TGTGCCAGCAGTTCACGGGGTTCAGTCGAGCAGTACTTC; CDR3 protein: CASSSRGSVEQYF
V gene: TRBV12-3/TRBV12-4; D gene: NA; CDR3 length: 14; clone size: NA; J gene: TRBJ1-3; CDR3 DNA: TGTGCCAGCAGTCCGACGGCTTCTGGAAACACCATATATTTT; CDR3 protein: CASSPTASGNTIYF
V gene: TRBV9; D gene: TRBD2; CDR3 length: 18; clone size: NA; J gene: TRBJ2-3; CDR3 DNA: TGTGCCAGCAGCCCGAGCCCTTTAGCGGGAGAGGGCACAGATACGCAGTATTTT; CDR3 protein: CASSPSPLAGEGTDTQYF